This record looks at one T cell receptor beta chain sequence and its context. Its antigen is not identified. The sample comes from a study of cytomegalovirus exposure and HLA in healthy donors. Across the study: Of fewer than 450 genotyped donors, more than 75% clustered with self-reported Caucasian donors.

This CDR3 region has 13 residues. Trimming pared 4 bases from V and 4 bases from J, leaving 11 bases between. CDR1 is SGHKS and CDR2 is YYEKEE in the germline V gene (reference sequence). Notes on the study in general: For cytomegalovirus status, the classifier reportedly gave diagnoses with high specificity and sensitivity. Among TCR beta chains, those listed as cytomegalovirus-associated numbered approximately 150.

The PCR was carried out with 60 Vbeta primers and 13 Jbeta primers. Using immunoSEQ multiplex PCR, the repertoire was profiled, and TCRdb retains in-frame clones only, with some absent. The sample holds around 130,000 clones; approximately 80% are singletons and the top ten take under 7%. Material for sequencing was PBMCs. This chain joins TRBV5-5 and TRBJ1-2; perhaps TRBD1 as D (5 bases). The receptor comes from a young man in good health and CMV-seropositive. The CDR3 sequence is CASSAGTIYGYTF. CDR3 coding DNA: TGTGCCAGCAGCGCGGGGACTATCTATGGCTACACCTTC.